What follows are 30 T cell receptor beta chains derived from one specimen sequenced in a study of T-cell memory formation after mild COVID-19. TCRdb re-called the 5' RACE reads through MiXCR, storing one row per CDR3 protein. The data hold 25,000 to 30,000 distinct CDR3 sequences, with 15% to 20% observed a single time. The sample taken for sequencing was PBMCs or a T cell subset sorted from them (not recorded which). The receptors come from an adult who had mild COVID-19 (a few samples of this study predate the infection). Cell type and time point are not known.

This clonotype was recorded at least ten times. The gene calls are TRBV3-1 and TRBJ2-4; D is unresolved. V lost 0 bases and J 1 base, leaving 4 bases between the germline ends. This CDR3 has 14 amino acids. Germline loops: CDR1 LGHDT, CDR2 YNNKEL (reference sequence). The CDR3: CASSQDRAKNIQYF. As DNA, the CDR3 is TGTGCCAGCAGCCAAGATCGGGCCAAAAACATTCAGTACTTC.

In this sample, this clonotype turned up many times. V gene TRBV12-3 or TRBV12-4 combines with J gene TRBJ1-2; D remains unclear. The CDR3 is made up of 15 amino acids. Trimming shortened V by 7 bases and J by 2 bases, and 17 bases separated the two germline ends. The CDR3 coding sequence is TGTGCCAGCACCTTGGAGTATCGGGTGAACTATGGCTACACCTTC. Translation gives CASTLEYRVNYGYTF.

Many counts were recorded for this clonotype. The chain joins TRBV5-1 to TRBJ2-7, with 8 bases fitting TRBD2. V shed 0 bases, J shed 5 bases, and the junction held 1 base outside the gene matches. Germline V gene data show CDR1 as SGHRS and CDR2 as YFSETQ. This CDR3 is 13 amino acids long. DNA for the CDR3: TGCGCCAGCAGCTTGGTGGGACTAGACGAGCAGTACTTC. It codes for CASSLVGLDEQYF.

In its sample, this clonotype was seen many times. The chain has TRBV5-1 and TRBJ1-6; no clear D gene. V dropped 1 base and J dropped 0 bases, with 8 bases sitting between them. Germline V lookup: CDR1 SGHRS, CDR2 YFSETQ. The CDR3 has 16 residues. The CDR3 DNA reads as TGCGCCAGCAGCTTGACAGCGAACTCCTATAATTCACCCCTCCACTTT. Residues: CASSLTANSYNSPLHF.

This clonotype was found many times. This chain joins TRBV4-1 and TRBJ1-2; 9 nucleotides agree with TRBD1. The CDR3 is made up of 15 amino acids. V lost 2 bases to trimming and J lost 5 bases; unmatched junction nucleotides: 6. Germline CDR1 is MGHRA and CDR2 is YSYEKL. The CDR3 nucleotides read TGCGCCAGCAGCCAAAACCGGGACAGGGTTTATGGCTACACCTTC. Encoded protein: CASSQNRDRVYGYTF.

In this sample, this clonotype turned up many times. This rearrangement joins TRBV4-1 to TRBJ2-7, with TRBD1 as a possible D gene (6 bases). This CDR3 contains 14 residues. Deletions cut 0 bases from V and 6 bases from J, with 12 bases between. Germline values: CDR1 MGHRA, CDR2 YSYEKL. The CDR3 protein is CASSQDPDSSEQYF. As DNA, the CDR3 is TGCGCCAGCAGCCAAGACCCGGACAGTTCCGAGCAGTACTTC.

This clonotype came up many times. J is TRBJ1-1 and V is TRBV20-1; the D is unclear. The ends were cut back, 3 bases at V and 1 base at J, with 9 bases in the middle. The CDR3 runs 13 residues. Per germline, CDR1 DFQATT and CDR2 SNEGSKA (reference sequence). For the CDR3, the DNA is TGCAGTGCTAGCAGATATCGGAACACTGAAGCTTTCTTT. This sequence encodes CSASRYRNTEAFF.

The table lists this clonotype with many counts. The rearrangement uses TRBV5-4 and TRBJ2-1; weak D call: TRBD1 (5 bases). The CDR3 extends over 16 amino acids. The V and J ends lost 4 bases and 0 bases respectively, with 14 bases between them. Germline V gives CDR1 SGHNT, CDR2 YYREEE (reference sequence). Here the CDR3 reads CASSGRRQGSYNEQFF. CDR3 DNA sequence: TGTGCCAGCAGCGGCAGAAGGCAGGGCTCCTACAATGAGCAGTTCTTC.

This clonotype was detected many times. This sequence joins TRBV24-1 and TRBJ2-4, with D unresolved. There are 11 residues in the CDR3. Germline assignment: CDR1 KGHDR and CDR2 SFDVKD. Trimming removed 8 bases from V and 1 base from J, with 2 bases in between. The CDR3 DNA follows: TGTGCCACCATGGCCAAAAACATTCAGTACTTC. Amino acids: CATMAKNIQYF.

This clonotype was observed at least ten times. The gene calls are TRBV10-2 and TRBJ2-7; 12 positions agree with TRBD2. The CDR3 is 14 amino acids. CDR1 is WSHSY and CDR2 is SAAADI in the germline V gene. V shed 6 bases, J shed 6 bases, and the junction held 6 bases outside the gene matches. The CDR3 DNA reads TGCGCCAGCAGCCTGACTAGCGGGGGCAGCGAGCAGTACTTC. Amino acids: CASSLTSGGSEQYF.

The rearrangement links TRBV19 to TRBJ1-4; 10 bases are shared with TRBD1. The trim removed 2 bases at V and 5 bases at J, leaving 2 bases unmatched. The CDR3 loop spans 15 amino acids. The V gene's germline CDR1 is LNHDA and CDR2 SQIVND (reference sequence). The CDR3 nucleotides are TGTGCCAGTAGTATAAGGGGACAGGGGAATGAAAAACTGTTTTTT. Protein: CASSIRGQGNEKLFF.

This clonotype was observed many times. The CDR3 loop reads CASSLRGQAYEAFF. The CDR3 coding sequence is TGTGCCAGCAGTTTAAGGGGACAGGCCTATGAAGCTTTCTTT. The gene calls are TRBV12-3 or TRBV12-4 and TRBJ1-1; 8 bases agree with TRBD1. The CDR3 has 14 residues. With V trimmed by 2 bases and J by 7 bases, 6 bases remained unmatched.

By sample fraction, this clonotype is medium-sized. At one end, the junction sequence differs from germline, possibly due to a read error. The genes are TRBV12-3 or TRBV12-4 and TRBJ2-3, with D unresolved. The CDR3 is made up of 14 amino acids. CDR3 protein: CASRTRGSKDTQYF. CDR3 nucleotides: TGTGCCAGCAGGACGCGAGGTAGCAAAGATACGCAGTATTTT.

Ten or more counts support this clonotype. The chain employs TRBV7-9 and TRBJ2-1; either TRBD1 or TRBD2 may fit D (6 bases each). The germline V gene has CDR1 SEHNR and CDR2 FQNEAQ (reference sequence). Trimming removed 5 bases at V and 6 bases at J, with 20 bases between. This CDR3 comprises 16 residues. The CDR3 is CASSPSWQGRGNEQFF. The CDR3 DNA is TGTGCCAGCAGCCCAAGTTGGCAGGGGCGGGGCAATGAGCAGTTCTTC.

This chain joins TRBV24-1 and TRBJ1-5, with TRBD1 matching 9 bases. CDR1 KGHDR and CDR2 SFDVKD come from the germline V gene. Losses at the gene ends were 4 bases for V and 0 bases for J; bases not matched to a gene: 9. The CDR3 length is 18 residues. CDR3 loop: CATSDPTGGPGSNQPQHF. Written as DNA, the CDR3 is TGTGCCACCAGTGACCCCACAGGGGGCCCAGGTAGCAATCAGCCCCAGCATTTT.

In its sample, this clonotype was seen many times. The CDR3 coding sequence is TGTGCCAGCACGCGGACAGGGGGCTACAATGAGCAGTTCTTC. It codes for CASTRTGGYNEQFF. J is TRBJ2-1 and V is TRBV12-3 or TRBV12-4, with TRBD1 matching over 10 bases. The CDR3 runs to 14 residues. Unmatched junction bases numbered 3, after V lost 7 bases and J lost 3 bases.

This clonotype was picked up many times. The CDR3 loop is CASSLFGQVGNQPQHF. The CDR3 DNA sequence: TGTGCCAGCAGTTTATTTGGACAGGTGGGCAATCAGCCCCAGCATTTT. The chain links TRBV12-3 or TRBV12-4 to TRBJ1-5; 7 bases are shared with TRBD1. After removal of 2 bases from V and 2 bases from J, the junction contained 6 bases not matched to a gene. The CDR3 loop spans 16 amino acids.

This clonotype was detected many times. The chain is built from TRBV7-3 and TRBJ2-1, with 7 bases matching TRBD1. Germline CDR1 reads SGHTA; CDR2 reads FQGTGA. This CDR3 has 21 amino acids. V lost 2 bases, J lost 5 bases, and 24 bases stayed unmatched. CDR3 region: CASSLSRLGVDRAIRNNEQFF. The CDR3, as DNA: TGTGCCAGCAGCTTATCCCGTCTCGGGGTCGACAGGGCGATTAGGAACAATGAGCAGTTCTTC.

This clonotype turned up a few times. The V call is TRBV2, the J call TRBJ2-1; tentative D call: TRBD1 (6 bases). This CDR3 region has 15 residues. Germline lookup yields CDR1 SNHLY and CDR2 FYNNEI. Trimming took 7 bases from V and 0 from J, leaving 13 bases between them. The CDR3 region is CASTRQASSYNEQFF. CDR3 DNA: TGTGCCAGCACCCGACAGGCCAGCTCCTACAATGAGCAGTTCTTC.

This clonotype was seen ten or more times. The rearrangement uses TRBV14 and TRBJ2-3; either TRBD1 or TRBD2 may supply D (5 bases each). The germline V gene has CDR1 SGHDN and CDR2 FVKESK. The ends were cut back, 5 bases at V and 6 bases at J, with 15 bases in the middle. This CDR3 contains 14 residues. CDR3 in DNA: TGTGCCAGCAGCTATCGGGACGCTAGGGATACGCAGTATTTT. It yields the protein CASSYRDARDTQYF.

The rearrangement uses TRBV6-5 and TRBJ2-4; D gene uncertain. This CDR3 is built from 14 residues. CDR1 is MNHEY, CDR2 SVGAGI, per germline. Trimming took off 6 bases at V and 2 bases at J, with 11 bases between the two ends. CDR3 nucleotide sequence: TGTGCCAGCAGGGCCCCCGCTTCCAAAAACATTCAGTACTTC. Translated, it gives CASRAPASKNIQYF.

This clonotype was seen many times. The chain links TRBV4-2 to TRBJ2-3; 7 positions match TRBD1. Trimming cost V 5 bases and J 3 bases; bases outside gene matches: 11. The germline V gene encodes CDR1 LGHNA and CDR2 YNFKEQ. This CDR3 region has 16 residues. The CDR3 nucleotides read TGTGCCAGCAGCTATGCTCAGGGGGATAGTACAGATACGCAGTATTTT. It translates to CASSYAQGDSTDTQYF.

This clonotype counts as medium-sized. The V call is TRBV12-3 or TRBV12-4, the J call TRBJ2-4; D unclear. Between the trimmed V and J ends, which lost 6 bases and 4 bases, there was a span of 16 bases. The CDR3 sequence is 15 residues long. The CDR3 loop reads CASSRHGAGKNIQYF. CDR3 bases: TGTGCCAGCAGCCGTCACGGTGCCGGGAAAAACATTCAGTACTTC.

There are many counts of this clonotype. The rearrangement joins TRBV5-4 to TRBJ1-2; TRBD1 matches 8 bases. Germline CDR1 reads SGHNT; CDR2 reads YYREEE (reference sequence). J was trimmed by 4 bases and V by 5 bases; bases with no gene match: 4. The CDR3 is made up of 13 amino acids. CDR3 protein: CASSLQGVYGYTF. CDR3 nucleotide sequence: TGTGCCAGCAGTCTACAGGGGGTCTATGGCTACACCTTC.

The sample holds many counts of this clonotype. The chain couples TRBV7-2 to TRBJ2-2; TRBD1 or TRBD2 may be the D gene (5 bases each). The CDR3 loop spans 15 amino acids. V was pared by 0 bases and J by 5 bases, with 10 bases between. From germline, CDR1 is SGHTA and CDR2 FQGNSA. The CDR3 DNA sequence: TGTGCCAGCAGCTTAGCTCAGAGGGGTACCGGGGAGCTGTTTTTT. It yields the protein CASSLAQRGTGELFF.

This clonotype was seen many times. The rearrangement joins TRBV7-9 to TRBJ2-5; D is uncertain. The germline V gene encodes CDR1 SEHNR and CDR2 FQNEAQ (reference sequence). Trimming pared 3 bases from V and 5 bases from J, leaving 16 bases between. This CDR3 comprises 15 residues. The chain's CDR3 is CASSFQSVIRETQYF. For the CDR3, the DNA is TGTGCCAGCAGCTTTCAATCAGTGATTCGGGAGACCCAGTACTTC.

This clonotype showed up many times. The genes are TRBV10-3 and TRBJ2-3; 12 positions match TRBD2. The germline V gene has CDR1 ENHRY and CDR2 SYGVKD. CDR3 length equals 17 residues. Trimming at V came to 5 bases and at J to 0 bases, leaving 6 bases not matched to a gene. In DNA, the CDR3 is TGTGCCATCAGTCCTAGCGGGGGGGCCCGGAGCACAGATACGCAGTATTTT. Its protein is CAISPSGGARSTDTQYF.

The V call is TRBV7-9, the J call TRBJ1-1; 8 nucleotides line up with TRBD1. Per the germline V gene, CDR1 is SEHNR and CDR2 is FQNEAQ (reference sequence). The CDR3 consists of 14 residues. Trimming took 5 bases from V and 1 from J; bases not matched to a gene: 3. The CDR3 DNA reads TGTGCCAGCAGCAGGGGACAGGCGAACACTGAAGCTTTCTTT. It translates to CASSRGQANTEAFF.

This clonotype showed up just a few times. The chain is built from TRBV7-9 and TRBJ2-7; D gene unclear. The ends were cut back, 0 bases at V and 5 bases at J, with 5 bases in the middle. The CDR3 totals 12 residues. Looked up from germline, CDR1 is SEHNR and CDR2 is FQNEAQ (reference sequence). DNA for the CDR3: TGTGCCAGCAGCTTAGCCCTCCACGAGCAGTACTTC. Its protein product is CASSLALHEQYF.

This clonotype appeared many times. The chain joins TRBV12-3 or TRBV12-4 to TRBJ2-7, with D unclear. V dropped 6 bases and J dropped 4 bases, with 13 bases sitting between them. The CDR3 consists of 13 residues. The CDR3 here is CASSRSDGYEQYF. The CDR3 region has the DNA TGTGCCAGCAGCCGGTCGGACGGATACGAGCAGTACTTC.